This TCR beta chain was found in a study of beta chain features in type 1 diabetes. Whole-study findings and limits: Researchers report that Type 1 diabetes patients had moderately but significantly shorter TCRB CDR3s across all four CD4+ subsets.

The investigators reverse transcribed all of the isolated RNA, so they sequenced expressed TCRB transcripts. The protocol was immunoSEQ multiplex PCR, while the TCRdb copy is restricted to in-frame clones and leaves out a portion. The table has more than 200,000 clones, around 16% seen once. About this clone itself: Its target is not known.

A sort by CD45RO/CCR7/CD25/CD127/CD95/CD27 yielded CD4+ naive, central memory, regulatory and stem cell-like memory cells. Purity above 95% was achieved in all sorted populations. The V gene end was trimmed by 10 bases and the J gene end by 8 bases; junction bases not matched to a gene: 6. Germline loops: CDR1 SGDLS, CDR2 YYNGEE. The CDR3 is made up of 11 amino acids. The gene calls are TRBV9 and TRBJ2-1; TRBD2 matches at 7 bases. This sequence was found in a man between 25 and 39 years old with type 1 diabetes. Sequencing was performed on naive CD4+ T cells from blood. CDR3 residues: CALPGRDEQFF. CDR3 bases: TGTGCCCTCCCTGGGAGGGATGAGCAGTTCTTC. Drawing the rest from reference TRBV9 and TRBJ2-1, the complete variable domain is DSGVTQTPKHLITATGQRVTLRCSPRSGDLSVYWYQQSLDQGLQFLIQYYNGEERAKGNILERFSAQQFPDLHSELNLSSLELGDSALYFCALPGRDEQFFGPGTRLTVL.